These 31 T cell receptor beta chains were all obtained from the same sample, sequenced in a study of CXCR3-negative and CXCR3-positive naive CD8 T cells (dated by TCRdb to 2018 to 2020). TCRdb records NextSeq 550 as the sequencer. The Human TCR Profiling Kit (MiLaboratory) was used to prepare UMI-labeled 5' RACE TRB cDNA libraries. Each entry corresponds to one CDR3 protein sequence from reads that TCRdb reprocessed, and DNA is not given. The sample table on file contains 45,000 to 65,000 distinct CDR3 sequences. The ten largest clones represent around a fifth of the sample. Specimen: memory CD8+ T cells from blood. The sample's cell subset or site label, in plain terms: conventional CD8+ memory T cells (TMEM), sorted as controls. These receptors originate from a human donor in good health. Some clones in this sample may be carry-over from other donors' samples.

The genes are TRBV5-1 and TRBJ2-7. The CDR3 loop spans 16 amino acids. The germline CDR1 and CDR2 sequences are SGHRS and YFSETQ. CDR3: CASSPDQDISLFEQYF. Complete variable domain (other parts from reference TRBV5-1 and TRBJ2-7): KAGVTQTPRYLIKTRGQQVTLSCSPISGHRSVSWYQQTPGQGLQFLFEYFSETQRNKGNFPGRFSGRQFSNSRSEMNVSTLELGDSALYLCASSPDQDISLFEQYFGPGTRLTVT.

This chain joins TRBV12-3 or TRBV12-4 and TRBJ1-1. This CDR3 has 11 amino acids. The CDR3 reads CASSFDTEAFF.

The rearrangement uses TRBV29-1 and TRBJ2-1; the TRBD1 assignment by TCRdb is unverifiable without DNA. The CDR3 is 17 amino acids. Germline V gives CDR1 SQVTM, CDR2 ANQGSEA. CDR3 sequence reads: CSVESGGAGAGIDEQFF.

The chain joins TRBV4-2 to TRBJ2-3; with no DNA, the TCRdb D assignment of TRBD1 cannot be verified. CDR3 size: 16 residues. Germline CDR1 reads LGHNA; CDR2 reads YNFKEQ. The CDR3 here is CASSLVGTGWTDTQYF.

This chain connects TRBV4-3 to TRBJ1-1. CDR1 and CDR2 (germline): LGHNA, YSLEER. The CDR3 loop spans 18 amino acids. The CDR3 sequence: CASSQELTQEGPNTEAFF.

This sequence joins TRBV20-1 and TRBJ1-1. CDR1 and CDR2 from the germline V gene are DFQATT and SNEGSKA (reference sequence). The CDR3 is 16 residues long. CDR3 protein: CSARDYAQLSNTEAFF.

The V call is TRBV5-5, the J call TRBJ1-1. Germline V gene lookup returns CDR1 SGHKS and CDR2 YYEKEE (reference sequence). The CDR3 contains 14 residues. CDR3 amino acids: CASSLGVEYTEAFF.

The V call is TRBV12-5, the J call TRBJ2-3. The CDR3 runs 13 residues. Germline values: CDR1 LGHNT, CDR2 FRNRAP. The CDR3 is CASGLFPTDTQYF. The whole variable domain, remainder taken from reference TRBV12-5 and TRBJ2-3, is DARVTQTPRHKVTEMGQEVTMRCQPILGHNTVFWYRQTMMQGLELLAYFRNRAPLDDSGMPKDRFSAEMPDATLATLKIQPSEPRDSAVYFCASGLFPTDTQYFGPGTRLTVL.

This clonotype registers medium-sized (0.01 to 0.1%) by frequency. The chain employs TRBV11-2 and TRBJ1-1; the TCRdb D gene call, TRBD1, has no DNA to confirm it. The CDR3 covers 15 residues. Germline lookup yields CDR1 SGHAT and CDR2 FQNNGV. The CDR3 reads CASSLQQGMNTEAFF.

CDR3 protein: CSARADTNTEAFF. This chain joins TRBV20-1 and TRBJ1-1. This CDR3 region has 13 residues. Germline values: CDR1 DFQATT, CDR2 SNEGSKA (reference sequence).

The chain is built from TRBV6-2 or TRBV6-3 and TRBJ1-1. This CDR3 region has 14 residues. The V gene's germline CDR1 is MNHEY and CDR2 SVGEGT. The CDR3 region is CASRGDLLGTEAFF.

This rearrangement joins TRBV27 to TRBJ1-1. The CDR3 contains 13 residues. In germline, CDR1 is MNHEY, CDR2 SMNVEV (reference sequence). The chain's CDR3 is CASSPSGDTEAFF.

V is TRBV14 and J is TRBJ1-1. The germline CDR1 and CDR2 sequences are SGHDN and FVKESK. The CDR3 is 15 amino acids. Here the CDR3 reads CASSQSRGEAAEAFF.

CDR3 protein: CSVRTANWYEQYF. This chain uses TRBV29-1 with TRBJ2-7. CDR1 SQVTM and CDR2 ANQGSEA come from the germline V gene. The CDR3 length is 13 residues.

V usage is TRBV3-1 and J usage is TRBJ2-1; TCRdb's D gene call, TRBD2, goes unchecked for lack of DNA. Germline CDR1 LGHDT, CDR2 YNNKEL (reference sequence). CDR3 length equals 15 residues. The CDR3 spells CASSQGSGTVEEQFF.

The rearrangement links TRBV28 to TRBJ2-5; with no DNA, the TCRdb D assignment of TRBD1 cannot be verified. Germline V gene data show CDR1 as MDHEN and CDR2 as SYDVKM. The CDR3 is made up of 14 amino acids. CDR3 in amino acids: CASSLGGTGETQYF.

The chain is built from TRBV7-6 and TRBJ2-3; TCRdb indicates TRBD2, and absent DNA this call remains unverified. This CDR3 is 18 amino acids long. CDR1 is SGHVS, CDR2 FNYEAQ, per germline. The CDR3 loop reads CASSLARGPSGIHRYAVF.

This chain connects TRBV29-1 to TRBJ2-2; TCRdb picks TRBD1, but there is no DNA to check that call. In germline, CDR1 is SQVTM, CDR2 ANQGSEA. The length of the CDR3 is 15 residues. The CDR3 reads CSVLKQGGATGELFF.

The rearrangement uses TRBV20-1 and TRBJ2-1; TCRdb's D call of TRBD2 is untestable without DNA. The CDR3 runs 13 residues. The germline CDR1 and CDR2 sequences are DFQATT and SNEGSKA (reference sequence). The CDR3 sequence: CSATEREIDEQFF.

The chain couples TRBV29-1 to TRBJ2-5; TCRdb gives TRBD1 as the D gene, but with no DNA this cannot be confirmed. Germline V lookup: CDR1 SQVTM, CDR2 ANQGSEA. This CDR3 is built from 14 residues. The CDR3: CSVAGQGGDETQYF.

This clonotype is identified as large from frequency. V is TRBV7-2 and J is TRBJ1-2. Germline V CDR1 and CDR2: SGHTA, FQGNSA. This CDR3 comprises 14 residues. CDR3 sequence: CASSLRKVNYGYTF.

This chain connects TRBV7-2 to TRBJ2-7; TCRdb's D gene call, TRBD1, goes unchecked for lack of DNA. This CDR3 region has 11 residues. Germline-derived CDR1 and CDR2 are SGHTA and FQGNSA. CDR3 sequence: CASQWAYEQYF.

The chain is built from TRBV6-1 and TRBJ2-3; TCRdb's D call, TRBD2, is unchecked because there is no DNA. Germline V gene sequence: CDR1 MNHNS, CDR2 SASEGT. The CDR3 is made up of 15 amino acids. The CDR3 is CASSGLAGGPDTQYF.

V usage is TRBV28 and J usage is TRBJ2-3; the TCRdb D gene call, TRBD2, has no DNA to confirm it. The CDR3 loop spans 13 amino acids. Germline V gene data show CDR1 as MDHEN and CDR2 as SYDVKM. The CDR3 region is CASALAGGDTQYF.

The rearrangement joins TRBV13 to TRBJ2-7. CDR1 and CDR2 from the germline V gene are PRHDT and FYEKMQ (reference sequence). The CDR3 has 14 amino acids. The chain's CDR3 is CASALGLAGGEQYF. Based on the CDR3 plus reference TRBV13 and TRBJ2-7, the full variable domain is AAGVIQSPRHLIKEKRETATLKCYPIPRHDTVYWYQQGPGQDPQFLISFYEKMQSDKGSIPDRFSAQQFSDYHSELNMSSLELGDSALYFCASALGLAGGEQYFGPGTRLTVT.

CDR3 region: CSVQLPNTGELFF. The chain joins TRBV29-1 to TRBJ2-2. CDR1 and CDR2 from the germline V gene are SQVTM and ANQGSEA. The CDR3 is 13 residues long.

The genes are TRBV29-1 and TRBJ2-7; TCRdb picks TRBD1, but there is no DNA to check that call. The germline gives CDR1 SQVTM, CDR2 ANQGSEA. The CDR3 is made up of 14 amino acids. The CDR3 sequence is CSVPALADSYEQYF.

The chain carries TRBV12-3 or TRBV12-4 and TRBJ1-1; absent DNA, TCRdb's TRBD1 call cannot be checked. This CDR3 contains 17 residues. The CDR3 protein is CASSFLGRTGRGIEAFF.

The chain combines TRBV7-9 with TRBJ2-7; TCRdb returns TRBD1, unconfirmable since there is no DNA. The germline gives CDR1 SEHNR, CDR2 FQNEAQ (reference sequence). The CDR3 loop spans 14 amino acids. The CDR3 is CASSPRDRSYEQYF. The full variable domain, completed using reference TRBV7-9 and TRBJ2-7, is DTGVSQNPRHKITKRGQNVTFRCDPISEHNRLYWYRQTLGQGPEFLTYFQNEAQLEKSRLLSDRFSAERPKGSFSTLEIQRTEQGDSAMYLCASSPRDRSYEQYFGPGTRLTVT.

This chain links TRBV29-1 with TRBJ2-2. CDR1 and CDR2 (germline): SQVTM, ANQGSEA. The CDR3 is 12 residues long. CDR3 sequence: CSVEVGVGELFF.

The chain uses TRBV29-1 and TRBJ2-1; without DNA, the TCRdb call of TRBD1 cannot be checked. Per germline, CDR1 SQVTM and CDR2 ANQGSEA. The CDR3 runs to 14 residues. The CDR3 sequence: CSVEDGTVYNEQFF.